Sequencing of this T cell receptor beta chain was carried out in a study of human thymus T cells. The CDR3 runs 13 residues. The germline gives CDR1 SGDLS, CDR2 YYNGEE. V gave up 2 bases and J gave up 9 bases, with 12 bases separating them. Sequencing used immunoSEQ multiplex PCR; TCRdb keeps in-frame clones, though not all of them. The sample carries just over 45,000 clones, roughly 94% recorded once. The donor group consisted of healthy Finnish infants who were having corrective surgery for congenital heart defects. An approximately 0.5-1 mL peripheral blood aliquot was taken intraoperatively from four of eight donors.

The gene calls are TRBV9 and TRBJ2-1, with D hard to call. Material: blood. The sequence came from a girl less than two years old with a congenital heart defect but otherwise immunologically healthy. For the CDR3, the DNA is TGTGCCAGCAGCGTTCTTCTAGTGGGTGAGCAGTTCTTC. It translates to CASSVLLVGEQFF.